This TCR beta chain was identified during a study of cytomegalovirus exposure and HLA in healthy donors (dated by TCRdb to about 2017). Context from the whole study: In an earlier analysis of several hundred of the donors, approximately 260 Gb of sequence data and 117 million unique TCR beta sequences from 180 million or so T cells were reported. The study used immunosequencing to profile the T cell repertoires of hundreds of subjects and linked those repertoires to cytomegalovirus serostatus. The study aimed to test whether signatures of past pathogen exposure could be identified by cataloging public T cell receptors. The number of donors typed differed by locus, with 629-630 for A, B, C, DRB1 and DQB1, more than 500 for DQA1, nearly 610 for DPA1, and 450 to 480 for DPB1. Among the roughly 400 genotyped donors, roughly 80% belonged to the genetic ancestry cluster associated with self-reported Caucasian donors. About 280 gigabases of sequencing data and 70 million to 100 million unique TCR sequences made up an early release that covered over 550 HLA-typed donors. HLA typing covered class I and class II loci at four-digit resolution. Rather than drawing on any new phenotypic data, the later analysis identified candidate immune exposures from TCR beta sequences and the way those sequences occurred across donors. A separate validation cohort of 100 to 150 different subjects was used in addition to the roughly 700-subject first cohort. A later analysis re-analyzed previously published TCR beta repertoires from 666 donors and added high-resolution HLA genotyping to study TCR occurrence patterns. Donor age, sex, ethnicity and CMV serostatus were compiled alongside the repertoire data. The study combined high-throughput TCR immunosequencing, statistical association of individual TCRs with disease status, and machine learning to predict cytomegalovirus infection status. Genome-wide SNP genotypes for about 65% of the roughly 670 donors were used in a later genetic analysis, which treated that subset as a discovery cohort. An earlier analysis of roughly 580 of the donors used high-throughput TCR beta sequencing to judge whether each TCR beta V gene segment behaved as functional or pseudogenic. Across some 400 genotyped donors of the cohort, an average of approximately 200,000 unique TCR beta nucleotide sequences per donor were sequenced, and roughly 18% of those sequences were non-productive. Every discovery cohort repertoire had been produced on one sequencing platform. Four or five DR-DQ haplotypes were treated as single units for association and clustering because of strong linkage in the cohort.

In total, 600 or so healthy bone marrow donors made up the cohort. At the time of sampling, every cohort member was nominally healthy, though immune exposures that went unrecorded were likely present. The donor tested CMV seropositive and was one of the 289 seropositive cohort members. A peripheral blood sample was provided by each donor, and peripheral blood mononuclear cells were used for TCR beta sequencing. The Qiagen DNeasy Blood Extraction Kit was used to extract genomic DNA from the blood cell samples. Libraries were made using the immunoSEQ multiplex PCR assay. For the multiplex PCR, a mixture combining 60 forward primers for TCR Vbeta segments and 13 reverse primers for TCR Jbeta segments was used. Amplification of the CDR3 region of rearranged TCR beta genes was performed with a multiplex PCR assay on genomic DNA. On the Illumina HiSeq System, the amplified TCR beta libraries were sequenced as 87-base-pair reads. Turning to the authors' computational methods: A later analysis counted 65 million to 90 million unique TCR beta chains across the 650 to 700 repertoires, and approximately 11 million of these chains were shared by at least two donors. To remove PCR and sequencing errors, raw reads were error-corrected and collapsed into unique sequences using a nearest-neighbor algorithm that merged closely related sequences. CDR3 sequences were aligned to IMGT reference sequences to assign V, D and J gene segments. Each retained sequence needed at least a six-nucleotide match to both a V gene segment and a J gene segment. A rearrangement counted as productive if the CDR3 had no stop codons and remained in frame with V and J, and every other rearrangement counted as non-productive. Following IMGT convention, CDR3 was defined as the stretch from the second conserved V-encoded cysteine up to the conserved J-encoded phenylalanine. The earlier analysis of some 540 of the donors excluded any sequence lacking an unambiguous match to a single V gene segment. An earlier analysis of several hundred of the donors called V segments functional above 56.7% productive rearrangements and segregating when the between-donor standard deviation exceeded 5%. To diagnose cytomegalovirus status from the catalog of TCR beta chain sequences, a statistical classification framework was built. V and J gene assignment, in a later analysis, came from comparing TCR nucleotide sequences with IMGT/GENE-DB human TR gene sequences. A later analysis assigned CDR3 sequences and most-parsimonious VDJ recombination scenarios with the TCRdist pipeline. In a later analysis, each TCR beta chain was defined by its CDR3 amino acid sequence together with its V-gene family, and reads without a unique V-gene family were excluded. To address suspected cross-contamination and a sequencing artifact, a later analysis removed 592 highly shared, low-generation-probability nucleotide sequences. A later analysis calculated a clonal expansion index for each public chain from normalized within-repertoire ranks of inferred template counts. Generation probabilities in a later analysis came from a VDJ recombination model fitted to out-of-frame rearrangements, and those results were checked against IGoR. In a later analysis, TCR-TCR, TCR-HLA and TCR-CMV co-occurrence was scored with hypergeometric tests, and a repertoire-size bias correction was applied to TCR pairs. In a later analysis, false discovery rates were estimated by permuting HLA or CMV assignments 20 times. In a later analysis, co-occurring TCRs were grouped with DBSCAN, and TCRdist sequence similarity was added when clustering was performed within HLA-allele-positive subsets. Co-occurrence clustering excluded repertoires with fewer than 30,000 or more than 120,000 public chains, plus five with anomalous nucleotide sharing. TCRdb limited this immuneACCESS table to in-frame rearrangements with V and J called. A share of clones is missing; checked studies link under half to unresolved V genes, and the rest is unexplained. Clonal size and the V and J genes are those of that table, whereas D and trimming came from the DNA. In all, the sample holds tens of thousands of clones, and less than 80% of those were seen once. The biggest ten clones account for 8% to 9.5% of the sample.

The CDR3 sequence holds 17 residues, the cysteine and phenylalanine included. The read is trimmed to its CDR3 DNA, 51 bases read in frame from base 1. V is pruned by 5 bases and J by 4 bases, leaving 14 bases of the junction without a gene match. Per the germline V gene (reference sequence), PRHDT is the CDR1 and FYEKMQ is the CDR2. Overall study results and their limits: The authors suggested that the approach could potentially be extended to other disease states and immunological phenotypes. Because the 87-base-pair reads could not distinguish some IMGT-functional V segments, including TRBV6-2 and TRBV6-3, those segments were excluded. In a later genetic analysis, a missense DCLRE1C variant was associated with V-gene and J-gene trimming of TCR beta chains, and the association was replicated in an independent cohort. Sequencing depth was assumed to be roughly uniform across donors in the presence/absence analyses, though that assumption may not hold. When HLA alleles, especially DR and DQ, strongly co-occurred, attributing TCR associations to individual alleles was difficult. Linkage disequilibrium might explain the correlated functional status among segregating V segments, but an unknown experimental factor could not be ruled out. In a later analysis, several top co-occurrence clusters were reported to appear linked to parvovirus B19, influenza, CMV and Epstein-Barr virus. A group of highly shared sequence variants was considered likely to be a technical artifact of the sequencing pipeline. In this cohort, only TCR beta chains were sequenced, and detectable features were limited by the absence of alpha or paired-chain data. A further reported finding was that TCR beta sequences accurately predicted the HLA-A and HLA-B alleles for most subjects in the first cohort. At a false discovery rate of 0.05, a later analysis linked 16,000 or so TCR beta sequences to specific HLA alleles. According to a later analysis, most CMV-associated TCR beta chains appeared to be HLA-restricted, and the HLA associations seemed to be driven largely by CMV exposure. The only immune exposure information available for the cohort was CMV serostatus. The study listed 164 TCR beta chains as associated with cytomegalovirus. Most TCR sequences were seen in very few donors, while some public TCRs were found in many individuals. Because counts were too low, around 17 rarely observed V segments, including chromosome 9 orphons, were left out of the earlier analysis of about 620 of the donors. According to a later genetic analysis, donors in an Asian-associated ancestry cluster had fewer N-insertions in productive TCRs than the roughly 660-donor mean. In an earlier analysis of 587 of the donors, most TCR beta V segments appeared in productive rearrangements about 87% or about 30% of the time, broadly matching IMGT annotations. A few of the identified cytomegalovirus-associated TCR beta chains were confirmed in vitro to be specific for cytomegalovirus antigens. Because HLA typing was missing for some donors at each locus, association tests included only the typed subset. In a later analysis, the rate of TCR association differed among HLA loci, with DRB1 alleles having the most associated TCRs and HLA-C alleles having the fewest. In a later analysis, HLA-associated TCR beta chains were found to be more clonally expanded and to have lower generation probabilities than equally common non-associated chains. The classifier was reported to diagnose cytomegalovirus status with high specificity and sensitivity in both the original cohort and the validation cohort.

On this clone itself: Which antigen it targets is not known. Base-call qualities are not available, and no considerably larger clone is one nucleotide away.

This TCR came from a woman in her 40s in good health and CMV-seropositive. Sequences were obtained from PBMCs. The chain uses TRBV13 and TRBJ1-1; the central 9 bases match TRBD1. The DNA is TGTGCCAGCAGCCACATCCCTACAGGGGGCGCGGCCACTGAAGCTTTCTTT. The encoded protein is CASSHIPTGGAATEAFF.